The 13 T cell receptor beta chains presented below share a single source sample, sequenced in a study of response to subunit inactivated influenza vaccine. Each CDR3 protein is one row after TCRdb ran MiXCR on the RT-PCR reads. The sample holds 400,000 to 650,000 distinct CDR3 sequences; roughly 7.9% are singletons and the top ten take around 13%. Specimen: PBMCs from blood, collected roughly 24 months after vaccination. These receptors originate from a man aged 50 to 69 who received an inactivated influenza vaccine.

This clonotype was picked up many times. CDR3 coding DNA: TGTGCCAGCAGATCCGGGACTAGAAGGGTCAATGAGCAGTTCTTC. The encoded protein is CASRSGTRRVNEQFF. V is TRBV2 and J is TRBJ2-1; TRBD2 matches 8 bases. Germline lookup yields CDR1 SNHLY and CDR2 FYNNEI. Trimming removed 6 bases from V and 6 bases from J; junction bases left unmatched: 10. The CDR3 has 15 amino acids.

V and J are TRBV29-1 and TRBJ2-7; TRBD1 matches at 10 bases. This CDR3 is 11 amino acids long. CDR1 SQVTM and CDR2 ANQGSEA come from the germline V gene. V shed 8 bases, J shed 5 bases, and the junction held 3 bases outside the gene matches. CDR3 sequence (DNA): TGCAGCTGGGGGACAGGGGACGAGCAGTACTTC. As protein: CSWGTGDEQYF.

The V and J genes are TRBV4-3 and TRBJ1-1, with D possibly TRBD1 on 5 matching bases. CDR3 length: 13 residues. V was pared by 1 base and J by 11 bases, with 14 bases between. Germline V gene data show CDR1 as LGHNA and CDR2 as YSLEER. The CDR3 DNA reads as TGCGCCAGCAGCCAAGCGGTCCCCGGGGGGGCTTTCTTT. The encoded protein is CASSQAVPGGAFF.

In regard to this clonotype: A much larger clone differs from this one at a single base, so this may be a read error. The chain combines TRBV7-2 with TRBJ2-7, with D maybe TRBD2 (5 bases). Germline V CDR1 and CDR2: SGHTA, FQGNSA. The CDR3 contains 14 residues. The CDR3 spells CDSSLAWQDYEQYF. CDR3 nucleotide sequence: TGTGACAGCAGCTTAGCGTGGCAGGACTACGAGCAGTACTTC.

The CDR3 DNA follows: TGTGCCAGCAGTTTGGGTAGGGCCCGGTTTTCCTACGAGCAGTACTTC. Its protein product is CASSLGRARFSYEQYF. This chain links TRBV28 with TRBJ2-7, with D uncertain. CDR1 and CDR2 from the germline V gene are MDHEN and SYDVKM. Trimming left V 3 bases short and J 1 base short, with 16 bases between. The CDR3 is made up of 16 amino acids.

The gene calls are TRBV20-1 and TRBJ1-5; a possible D gene is TRBD1 (5 bases). Germline CDR1 and CDR2: DFQATT and SNEGSKA (reference sequence). V was pared by 5 bases and J by 4 bases, with 6 bases between. The CDR3 is 11 residues long. This chain's CDR3 is CSASGNQPQHF. The CDR3 DNA reads TGCAGTGCTTCAGGGAATCAGCCCCAGCATTTT.

This clonotype was observed at least ten times. The V call is TRBV10-3, the J call TRBJ1-3, with 10 bases lining up with TRBD1. V shed 0 bases and J 1 base; nucleotides not matched to a gene: 0. Germline V gene lookup returns CDR1 ENHRY and CDR2 SYGVKD. The CDR3 runs to 16 residues. CDR3 region: CAISESDRGSGNTIYF. The CDR3 DNA sequence: TGTGCCATCAGTGAGTCGGACAGGGGGTCTGGAAACACCATATATTTT.

This clonotype was picked up a small number of times. The genes are TRBV29-1 and TRBJ2-3, with 7 bases that match TRBD2. This CDR3 is 16 amino acids long. Per the germline V gene, CDR1 is SQVTM and CDR2 is ANQGSEA. With V trimmed by 1 base and J by 1 base, 8 bases remained unmatched. CDR3: CSVEGVKGRGTDTQYF. Written as DNA, the CDR3 is TGCAGCGTTGAAGGGGTTAAGGGGAGGGGCACAGATACGCAGTATTTT.

This clonotype was detected a few times. The chain recombines TRBV12-5 with TRBJ1-1; no definite D call. From germline, CDR1 is LGHNT and CDR2 FRNRAP. The V and J ends lost 3 bases and 0 bases respectively, with 5 bases between them. CDR3 length: 13 amino acids. Here the CDR3 reads CASGFGLNTEAFF. CDR3 DNA: TGTGCTAGTGGTTTTGGCTTGAACACTGAAGCTTTCTTT.

This clonotype has a handful of counts. The chain links TRBV6-1 to TRBJ2-2; possibly TRBD2 for D (5 bases). The V gene's germline CDR1 is MNHNS and CDR2 SASEGT. With 9 bases removed from V and 0 bases from J, the gap between germline ends came to 11 bases. The CDR3 is 14 residues long. CDR3 residues: CASRTPPNTGELFF. The CDR3 DNA reads TGTGCCAGTAGGACTCCGCCGAACACCGGGGAGCTGTTTTTT.

This clonotype was observed a few times. This rearrangement joins TRBV11-2 to TRBJ2-7, with TRBD2 matching over 7 bases. Trimming removed 3 bases from V and 1 base from J; junction bases left unmatched: 6. The germline V gene encodes CDR1 SGHAT and CDR2 FQNNGV. The CDR3 runs to 15 residues. The CDR3 region is CASSFWGGSSYEQYF. CDR3 nucleotides: TGTGCCAGCAGCTTCTGGGGCGGGAGTTCCTACGAGCAGTACTTC.

The table lists this clonotype with many counts. The chain joins TRBV25-1 to TRBJ2-3; 7 positions match TRBD2. V shed 3 bases, J shed 3 bases, and the junction held 9 bases outside the gene matches. Germline loops: CDR1 MGHDK, CDR2 SYGVNS. The CDR3 sequence is 16 residues long. CDR3 coding DNA: TGTGCCAGCAGTGAGATAGGGGCGGGAGTGACAGATACGCAGTATTTT. Translated: CASSEIGAGVTDTQYF. Supplemented by reference TRBV25-1 and TRBJ2-3, the full variable domain reads EADIYQTPRYLVIGTGKKITLECSQTMGHDKMYWYQQDPGMELHLIHYSYGVNSTEKGDLSSESTVSRIRTEHFPLTLESARPSHTSQYLCASSEIGAGVTDTQYFGPGTRLTVL.

CDR3 sequence (DNA): TGTGCCAGCAGCTTAGTAGCTGGAGATAACTATGGCTACACCTTC. Translation gives CASSLVAGDNYGYTF. The chain joins TRBV11-2 to TRBJ1-2; D not resolved. This CDR3 contains 15 residues. Trimming pared 1 base from V and 1 base from J, leaving 10 bases between. Germline assignment: CDR1 SGHAT and CDR2 FQNNGV.